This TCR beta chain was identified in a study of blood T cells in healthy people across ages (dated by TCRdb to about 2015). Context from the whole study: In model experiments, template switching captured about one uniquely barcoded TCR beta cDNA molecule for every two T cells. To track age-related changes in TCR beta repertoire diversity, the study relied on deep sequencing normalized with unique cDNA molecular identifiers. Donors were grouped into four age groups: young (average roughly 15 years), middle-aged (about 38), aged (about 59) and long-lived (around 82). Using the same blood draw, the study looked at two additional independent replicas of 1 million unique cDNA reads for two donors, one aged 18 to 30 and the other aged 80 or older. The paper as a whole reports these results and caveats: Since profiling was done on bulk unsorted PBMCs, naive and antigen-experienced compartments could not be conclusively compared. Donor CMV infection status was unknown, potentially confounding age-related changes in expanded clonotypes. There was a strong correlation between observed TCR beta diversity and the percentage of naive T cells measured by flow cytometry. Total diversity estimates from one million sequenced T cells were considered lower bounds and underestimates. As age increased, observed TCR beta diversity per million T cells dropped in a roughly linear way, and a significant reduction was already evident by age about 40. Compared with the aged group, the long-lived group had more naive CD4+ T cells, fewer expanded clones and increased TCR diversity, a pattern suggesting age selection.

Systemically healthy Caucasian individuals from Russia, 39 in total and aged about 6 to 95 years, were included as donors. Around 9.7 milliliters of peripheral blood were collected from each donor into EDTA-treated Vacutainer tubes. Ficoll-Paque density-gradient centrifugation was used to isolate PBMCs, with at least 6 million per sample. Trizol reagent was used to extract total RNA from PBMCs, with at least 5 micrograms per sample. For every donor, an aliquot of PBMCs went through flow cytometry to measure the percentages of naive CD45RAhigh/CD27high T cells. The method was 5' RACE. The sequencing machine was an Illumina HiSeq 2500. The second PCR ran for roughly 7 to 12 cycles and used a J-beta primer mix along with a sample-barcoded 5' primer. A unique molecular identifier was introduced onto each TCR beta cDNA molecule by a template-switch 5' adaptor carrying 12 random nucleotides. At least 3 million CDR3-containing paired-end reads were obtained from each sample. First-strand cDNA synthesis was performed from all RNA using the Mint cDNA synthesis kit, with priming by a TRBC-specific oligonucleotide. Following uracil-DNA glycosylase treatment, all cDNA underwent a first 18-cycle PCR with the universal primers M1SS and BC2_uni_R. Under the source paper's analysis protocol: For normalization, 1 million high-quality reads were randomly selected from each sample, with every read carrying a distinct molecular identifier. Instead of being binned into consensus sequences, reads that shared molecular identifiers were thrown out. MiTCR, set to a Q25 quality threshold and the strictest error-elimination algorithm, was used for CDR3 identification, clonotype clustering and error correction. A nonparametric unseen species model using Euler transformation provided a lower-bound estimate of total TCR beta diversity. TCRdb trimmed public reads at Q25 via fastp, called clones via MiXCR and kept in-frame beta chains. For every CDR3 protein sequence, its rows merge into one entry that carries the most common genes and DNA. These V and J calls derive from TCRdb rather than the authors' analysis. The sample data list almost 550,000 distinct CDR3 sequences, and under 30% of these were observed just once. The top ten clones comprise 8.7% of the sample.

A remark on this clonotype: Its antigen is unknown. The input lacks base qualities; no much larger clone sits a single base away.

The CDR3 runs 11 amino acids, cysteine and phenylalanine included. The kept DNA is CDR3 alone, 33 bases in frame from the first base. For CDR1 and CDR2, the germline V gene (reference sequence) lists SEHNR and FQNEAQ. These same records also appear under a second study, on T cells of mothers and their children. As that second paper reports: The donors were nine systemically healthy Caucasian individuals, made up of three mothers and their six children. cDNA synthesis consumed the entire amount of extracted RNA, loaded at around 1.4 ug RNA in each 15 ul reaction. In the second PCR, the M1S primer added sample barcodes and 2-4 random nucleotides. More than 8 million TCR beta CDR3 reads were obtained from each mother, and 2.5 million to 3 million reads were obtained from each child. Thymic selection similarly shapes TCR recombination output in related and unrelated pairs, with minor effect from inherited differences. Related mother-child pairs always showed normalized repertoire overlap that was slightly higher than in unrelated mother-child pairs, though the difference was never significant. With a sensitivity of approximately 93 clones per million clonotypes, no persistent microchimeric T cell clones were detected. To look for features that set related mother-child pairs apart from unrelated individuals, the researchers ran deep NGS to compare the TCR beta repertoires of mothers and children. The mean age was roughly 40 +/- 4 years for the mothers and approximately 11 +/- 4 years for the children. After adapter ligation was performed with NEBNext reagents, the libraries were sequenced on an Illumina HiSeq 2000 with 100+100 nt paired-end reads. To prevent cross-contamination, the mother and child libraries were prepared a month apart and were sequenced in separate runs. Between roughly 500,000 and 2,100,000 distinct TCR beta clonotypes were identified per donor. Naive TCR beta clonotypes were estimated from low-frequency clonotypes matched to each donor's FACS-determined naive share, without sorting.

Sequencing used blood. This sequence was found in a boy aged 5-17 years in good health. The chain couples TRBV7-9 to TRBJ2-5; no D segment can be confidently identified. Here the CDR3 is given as CSLDVQETQYF. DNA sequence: TGTAGTTTGGACGTCCAAGAGACCCAGTACTTC.